The sequence of this T cell receptor beta chain was determined in a study of cytomegalovirus exposure and HLA in healthy donors. Overall study context: The early release's HLA-typed donors yielded tens of millions of unique TCRs.

It was with 60 Vbeta and 13 Jbeta primers that the PCR ran. The table came from immunoSEQ multiplex PCR; TCRdb's copy has only in-frame clones and leaves some out. The sample records 130,000 to 150,000 clones, 60% to 80% being singletons. In this sample, this clone turned up a few times. The sequenced sample consisted of PBMCs. This sequence originates from a woman aged 40 to 50 in good health and CMV-seropositive.

In DNA, the CDR3 is TGCGCCAGCAGCCCAAACAGGGAAGGTGAGCAGTTCTTC. The encoded protein is CASSPNREGEQFF. The chain combines TRBV4-1 with TRBJ2-1, with D possibly being TRBD1 (6 bases). V dropped 4 bases and J dropped 9 bases, with 13 bases sitting between them. Germline V lookup: CDR1 MGHRA, CDR2 YSYEKL. The length of the CDR3 is 13 residues.